This T cell receptor (beta chain) was recovered during a study of CD8 T cells in Susac syndrome (dated by TCRdb to between 2018 and 2021). Turning to the overall study: Among the sequenced Susac syndrome patients, 5 or 6 had clinically active disease and about eight were in clinical remission. Repertoire sequencing was used to test whether CD8+ T cell activation and differentiation in Susac syndrome was antigen driven. At blood withdrawal, Susac syndrome patients were either therapy-naive, taking corticosteroids (in some cases with IVIg as well), or taking IVIg alone.

High-throughput TCR beta sequencing profiled peripheral blood CD8+ and CD4+ T cells from healthy donors, Susac syndrome patients and multiple sclerosis patients. Recently defined diagnostic criteria for definite or probable disease were met by the Susac syndrome patients. CD8+ TEMRA cells were enriched by FACS, while bulk CD8+ and CD4+ T cells were purified by magnetic negative isolation. Blood was drawn into EDTA tubes, processed within 24 hours, and PBMCs were isolated by density gradient centrifugation. PBMCs intended for TCR sequencing were cryopreserved in liquid nitrogen and thawed later in a water bath at 37 degrees C. A purity of at least 90% was achieved for sorted or isolated CD4+, CD8+ and CD8+ TEMRA cells. RNA was extracted using the RNeasy kit, and about 0.5 to 1 microgram was reverse transcribed with random hexamers. The immunoSEQ multiplex PCR assay, covering 54 Vbeta and 13 Jbeta segments, was used to amplify TCR beta CDR3 regions. PCR amplification bias was corrected using a synthetic template baseline for primer optimization and computational correction. For the original study's pipeline: Only productive sequences were kept, with reads annotated to V, D and J genes according to IMGT and analyzed in immunoSEQ Analyzer. To calculate clonality, Shannon entropy was normalized by log2 of the number of productive unique sequences and then subtracted from one. For each patient and control, public and private clones were evaluated among the 100 most prevalent clones. A clone was defined as Susac-specific if it was absent from the healthy and MS cohorts, from around 960 published viral clones and from other ImmuneACCESS disease sequences. Starting from the raw public reads, TCRdb applied fastp trimming at Q25, assembled clones with MiXCR and retained in-frame beta chains. CDR3 protein duplicates are merged, each entry listing the most common genes and DNA. The V and J calls follow TCRdb's processing rather than the paper's. The sample table holds 130,000 to 150,000 distinct CDR3 sequences, of which 90% to 97% were seen once. Around 0.08% of the sample comes from the top ten.

With respect to this clonotype: Its antigen is currently not known. Nothing much larger sits one base from this clone, and base qualities are not available.

Measured from the cysteine to the phenylalanine, the CDR3 is 17 residues long. Only the CDR3 DNA stays, 51 bases, in frame from base 1. CDR1 and CDR2 (SGHVS, FQNEAQ) derive from the germline V gene. V was cut back by 2 bases and J by 0 bases, leaving a gap of 13 bases between them. Broad study findings and their caveats: In the CD4+ T cell repertoire of Susac syndrome patients, clonal expansion was not detected. The TCR sequencing and HLA analysis was acknowledged to have included a relatively small number of individuals.

Sequenced sample: CD4+ T cells from PBMCs. The source of this sequence is a human donor with Susac syndrome. The chain is assembled from TRBV7-8 and TRBJ2-2; the D segment cannot be called with confidence. CDR3 protein: CASSLRDRLANTGELFF. The nucleotide sequence is given as TGTGCCAGCAGCTTACGAGACCGACTGGCGAACACCGGGGAGCTGTTTTTT.